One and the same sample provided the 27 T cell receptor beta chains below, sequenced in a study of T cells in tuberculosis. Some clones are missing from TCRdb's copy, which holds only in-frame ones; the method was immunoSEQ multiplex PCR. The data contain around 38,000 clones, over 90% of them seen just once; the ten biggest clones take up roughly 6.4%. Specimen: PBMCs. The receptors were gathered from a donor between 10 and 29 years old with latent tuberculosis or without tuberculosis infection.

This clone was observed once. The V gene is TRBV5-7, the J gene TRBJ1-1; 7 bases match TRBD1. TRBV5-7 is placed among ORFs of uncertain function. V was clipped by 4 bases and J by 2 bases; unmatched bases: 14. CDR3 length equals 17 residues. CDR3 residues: CASSPDRPLLTNTEAFF. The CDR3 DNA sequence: TGTGCCAGCAGCCCGGACAGGCCTTTGTTAACTAACACTGAAGCTTTCTTT.

In nucleotides, the CDR3 is TGTGCCAGCAGTCCCAGGGGGCGCGTGTTAAATGAGCAGTTCTTC. Residues: CASSPRGRVLNEQFF. The rearrangement joins TRBV14 to TRBJ2-1, with 8 bases matching TRBD1. J lost 7 bases, V lost 6 bases, and 11 bases had no gene match. CDR1 and CDR2 from the germline V gene are SGHDN and FVKESK. This CDR3 has 15 residues.

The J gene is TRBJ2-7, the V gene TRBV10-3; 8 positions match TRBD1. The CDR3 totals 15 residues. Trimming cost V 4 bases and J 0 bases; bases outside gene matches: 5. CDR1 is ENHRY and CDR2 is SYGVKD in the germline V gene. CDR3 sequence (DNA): TGTGCCATCAGTGGACAGGGGCCCAGCTCCTACGAGCAGTACTTC. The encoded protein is CAISGQGPSSYEQYF.

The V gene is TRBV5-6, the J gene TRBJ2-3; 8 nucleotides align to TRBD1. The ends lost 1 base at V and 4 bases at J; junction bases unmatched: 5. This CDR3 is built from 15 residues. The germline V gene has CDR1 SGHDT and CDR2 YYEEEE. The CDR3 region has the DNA TGTGCCAGCAGCTTGTTCGCAGGGGGCGCAGATACGCAGTATTTT. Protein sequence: CASSLFAGGADTQYF.

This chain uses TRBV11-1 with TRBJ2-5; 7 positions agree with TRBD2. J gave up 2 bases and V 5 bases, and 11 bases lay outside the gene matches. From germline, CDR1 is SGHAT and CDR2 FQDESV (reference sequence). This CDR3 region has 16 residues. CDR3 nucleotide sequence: TGTGCCAGCAGCCGCTATCTGGGCGGGGGACAAGAGACCCAGTACTTC. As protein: CASSRYLGGGQETQYF.

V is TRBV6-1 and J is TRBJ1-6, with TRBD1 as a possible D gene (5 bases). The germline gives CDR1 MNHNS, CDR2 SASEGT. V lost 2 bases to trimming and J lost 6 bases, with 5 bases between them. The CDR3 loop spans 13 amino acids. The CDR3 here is CASSERGNSPLHF. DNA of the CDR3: TGTGCCAGCAGTGAAAGGGGTAATTCACCCCTCCACTTT.

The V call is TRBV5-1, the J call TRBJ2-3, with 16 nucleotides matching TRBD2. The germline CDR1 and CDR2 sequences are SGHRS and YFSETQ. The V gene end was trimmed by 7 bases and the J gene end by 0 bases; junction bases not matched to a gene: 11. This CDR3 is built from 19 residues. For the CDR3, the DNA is TGCGCCAGCGGCAAGGGACTAGCGGGGGGGATCACTAGCACAGATACGCAGTATTTT. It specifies CASGKGLAGGITSTDTQYF.

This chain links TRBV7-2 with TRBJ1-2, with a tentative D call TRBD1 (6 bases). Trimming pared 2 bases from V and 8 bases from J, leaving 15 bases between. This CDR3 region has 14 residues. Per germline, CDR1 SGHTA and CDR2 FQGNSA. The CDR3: CASSLTGPPRGYTF. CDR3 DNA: TGTGCCAGCAGCTTAACAGGGCCGCCACGGGGCTACACCTTC.

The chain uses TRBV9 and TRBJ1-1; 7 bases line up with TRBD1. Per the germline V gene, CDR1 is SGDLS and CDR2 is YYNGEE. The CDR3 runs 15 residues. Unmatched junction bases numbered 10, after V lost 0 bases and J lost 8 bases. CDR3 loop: CASSVVRTGQGEAFF. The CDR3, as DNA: TGTGCCAGCAGCGTAGTAAGGACAGGCCAAGGAGAAGCTTTCTTT.

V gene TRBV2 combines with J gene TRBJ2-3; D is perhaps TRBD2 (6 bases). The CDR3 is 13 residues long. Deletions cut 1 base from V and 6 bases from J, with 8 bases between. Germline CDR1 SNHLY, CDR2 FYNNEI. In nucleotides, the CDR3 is TGTGCCAGCAGTGAAGGTGCGGGGGATACGCAGTATTTT. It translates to CASSEGAGDTQYF.

The CDR3 DNA sequence: TGTGCCAGCAGTTTACAGGGAAATCAGCCCCAGCATTTT. Translated, it gives CASSLQGNQPQHF. J is TRBJ1-5 and V is TRBV27, with D possibly TRBD1 on 5 matching bases. Germline V gene sequence: CDR1 MNHEY, CDR2 SMNVEV (reference sequence). V was shortened by 2 bases and J by 4 bases, with 6 bases between the two germline ends. The CDR3 sequence is 13 residues long.

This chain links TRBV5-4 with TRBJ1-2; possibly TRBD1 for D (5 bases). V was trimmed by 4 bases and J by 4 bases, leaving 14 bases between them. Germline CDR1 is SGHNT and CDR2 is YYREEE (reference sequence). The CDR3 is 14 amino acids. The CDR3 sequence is CASSQVDRPYGYTF. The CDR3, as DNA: TGTGCCAGCAGCCAGGTAGACAGACCCTATGGCTACACCTTC.

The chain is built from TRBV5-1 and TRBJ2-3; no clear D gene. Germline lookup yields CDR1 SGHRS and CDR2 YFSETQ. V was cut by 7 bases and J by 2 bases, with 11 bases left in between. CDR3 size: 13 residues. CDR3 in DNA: TGCGCCAGCTCGGAGATCCCCACAGATACGCAGTATTTT. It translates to CASSEIPTDTQYF.

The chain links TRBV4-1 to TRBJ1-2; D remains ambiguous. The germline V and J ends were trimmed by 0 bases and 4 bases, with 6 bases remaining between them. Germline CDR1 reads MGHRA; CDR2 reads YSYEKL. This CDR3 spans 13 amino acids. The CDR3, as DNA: TGCGCCAGCAGCCAAGATTCGGGCTATGGCTACACCTTC. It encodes CASSQDSGYGYTF.

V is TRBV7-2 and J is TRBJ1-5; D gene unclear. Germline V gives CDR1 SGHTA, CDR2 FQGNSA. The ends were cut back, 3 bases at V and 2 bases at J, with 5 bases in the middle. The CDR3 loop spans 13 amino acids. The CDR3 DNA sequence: TGTGCCAGCAGCTTCGAGGGCAATCAGCCCCAGCATTTT. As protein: CASSFEGNQPQHF.

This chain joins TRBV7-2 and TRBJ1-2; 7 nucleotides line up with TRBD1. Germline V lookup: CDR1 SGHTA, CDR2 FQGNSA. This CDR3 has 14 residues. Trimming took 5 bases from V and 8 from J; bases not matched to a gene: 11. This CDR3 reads CASSPPTDRAGYTF. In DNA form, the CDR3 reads TGTGCCAGCAGCCCACCCACCGACAGGGCAGGCTACACCTTC.

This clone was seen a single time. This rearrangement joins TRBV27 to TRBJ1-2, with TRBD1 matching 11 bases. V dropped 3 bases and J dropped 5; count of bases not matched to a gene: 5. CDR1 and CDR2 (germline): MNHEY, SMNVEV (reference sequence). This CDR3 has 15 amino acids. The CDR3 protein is CASSLGTGGRYGYTF. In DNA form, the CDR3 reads TGTGCCAGCAGTTTGGGGACAGGGGGTCGTTATGGCTACACCTTC.

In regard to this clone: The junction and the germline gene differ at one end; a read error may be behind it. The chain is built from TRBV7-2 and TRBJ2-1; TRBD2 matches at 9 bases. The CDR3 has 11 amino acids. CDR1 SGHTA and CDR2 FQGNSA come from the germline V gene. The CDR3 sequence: CASSSSSGAIF. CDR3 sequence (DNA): TGTGCCAGCAGCTCCTCTAGCGGGGCTATCTTC. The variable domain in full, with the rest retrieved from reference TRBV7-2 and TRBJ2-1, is GAGVSQSPSNKVTEKGKDVELRCDPISGHTALYWYRQSLGQGLEFLIYFQGNSAPDKSGLPSDRFSAERTGGSVSTLTIQRTQQEDSAVYLCASSSSSGAIFGPGTRLTVL.

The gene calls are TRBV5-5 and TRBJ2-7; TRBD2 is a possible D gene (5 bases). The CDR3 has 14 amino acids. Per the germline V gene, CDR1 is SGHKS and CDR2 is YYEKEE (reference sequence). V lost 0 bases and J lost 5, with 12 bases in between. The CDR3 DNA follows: TGTGCCAGCAGCTTGGCGGGGTTGGGCCACGAGCAGTACTTC. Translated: CASSLAGLGHEQYF.

CDR3 coding DNA: TGTGCCAGCCTCCTTTTCACGGGGAATTCACCCCTCCACTTT. It is translated as CASLLFTGNSPLHF. This chain links TRBV2 with TRBJ1-6, with no clear D. V dropped 8 bases and J dropped 7 bases, with 15 bases sitting between them. Germline CDR1 and CDR2: SNHLY and FYNNEI. The CDR3 has 14 amino acids.

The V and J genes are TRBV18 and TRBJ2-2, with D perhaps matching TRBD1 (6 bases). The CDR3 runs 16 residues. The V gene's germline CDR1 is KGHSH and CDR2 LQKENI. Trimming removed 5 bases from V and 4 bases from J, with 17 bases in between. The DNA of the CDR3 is TGTGCCAGCTCAGTGGGACACGCGAGGATCACCGGGGAGCTGTTTTTT. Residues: CASSVGHARITGELFF.

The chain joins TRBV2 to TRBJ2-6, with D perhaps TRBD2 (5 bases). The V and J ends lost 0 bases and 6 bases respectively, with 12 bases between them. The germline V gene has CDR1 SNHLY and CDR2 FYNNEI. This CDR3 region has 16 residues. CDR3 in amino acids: CASSEAAGGMANVLTF. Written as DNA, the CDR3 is TGTGCCAGCAGTGAAGCGGCAGGAGGAATGGCCAACGTCCTGACTTTC.

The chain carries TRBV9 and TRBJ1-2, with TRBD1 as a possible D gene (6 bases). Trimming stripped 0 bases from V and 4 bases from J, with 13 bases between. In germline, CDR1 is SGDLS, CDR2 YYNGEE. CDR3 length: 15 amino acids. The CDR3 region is CASSVATRDTYGYTF. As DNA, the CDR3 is TGTGCCAGCAGCGTAGCTACGAGGGACACCTATGGCTACACCTTC.

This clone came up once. CDR3 region: CASSLTGGSYEQYF. The CDR3 bases are TGTGCCAGCAGCTTAACGGGGGGGTCATACGAGCAGTACTTC. This rearrangement joins TRBV11-3 to TRBJ2-7; 8 bases match TRBD2. V dropped 2 bases and J dropped 4; count of bases not matched to a gene: 4. CDR3 size: 14 residues. The germline gives CDR1 SGHNT, CDR2 YENEEA.

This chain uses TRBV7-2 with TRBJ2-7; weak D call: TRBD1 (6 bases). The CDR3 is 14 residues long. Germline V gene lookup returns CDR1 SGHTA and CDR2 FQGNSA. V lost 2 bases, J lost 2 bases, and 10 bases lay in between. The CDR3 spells CASSLQDRAYEQYF. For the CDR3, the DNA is TGTGCCAGCAGCTTACAGGACAGAGCCTACGAGCAGTACTTC. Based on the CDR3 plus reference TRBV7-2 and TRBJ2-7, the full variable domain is GAGVSQSPSNKVTEKGKDVELRCDPISGHTALYWYRQSLGQGLEFLIYFQGNSAPDKSGLPSDRFSAERTGGSVSTLTIQRTQQEDSAVYLCASSLQDRAYEQYFGPGTRLTVT.

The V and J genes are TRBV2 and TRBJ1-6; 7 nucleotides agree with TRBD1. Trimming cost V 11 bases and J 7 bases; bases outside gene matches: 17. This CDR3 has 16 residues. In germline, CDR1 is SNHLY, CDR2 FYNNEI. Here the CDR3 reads CARSGATGADNSPLHF. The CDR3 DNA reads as TGTGCCCGATCCGGTGCCACAGGGGCAGACAATTCACCCCTCCACTTT. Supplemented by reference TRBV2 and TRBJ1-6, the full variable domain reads EPEVTQTPSHQVTQMGQEVILRCVPISNHLYFYWYRQILGQKVEFLVSFYNNEISEKSEIFDDQFSVERPDGSNFTLKIRSTKLEDSAMYFCARSGATGADNSPLHFGNGTRLTVT.

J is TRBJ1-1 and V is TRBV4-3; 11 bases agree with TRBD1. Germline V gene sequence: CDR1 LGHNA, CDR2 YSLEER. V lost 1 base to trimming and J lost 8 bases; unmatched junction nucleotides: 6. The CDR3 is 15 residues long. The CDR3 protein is CASSQGTGGWGEAFF. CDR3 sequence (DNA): TGCGCCAGCAGCCAAGGGACAGGGGGCTGGGGGGAAGCTTTCTTT.